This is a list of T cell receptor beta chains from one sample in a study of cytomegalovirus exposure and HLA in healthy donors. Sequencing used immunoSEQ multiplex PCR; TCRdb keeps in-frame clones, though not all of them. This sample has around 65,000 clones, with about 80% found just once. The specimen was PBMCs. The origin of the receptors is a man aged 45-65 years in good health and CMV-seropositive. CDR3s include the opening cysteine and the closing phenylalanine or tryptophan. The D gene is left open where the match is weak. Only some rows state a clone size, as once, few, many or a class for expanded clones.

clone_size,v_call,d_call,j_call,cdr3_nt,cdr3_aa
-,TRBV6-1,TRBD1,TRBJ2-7,TGTGCCAGCACTACGGGACAGGGCCTCTACGAGCAGTACTTC,CASTTGQGLYEQYF
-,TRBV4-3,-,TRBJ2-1,TGCGCCAGCAGCCAAGATCCCCGGGGGGCGCCCTACAATGAGCAGTTCTTC,CASSQDPRGAPYNEQFF
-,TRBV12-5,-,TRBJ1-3,TGTGCTAGTGGTTTGGGCCTGACAGACACCATATATTTT,CASGLGLTDTIYF
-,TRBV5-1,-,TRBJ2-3,TGCGCCAGCAGCTTCAAGCTAACCCCCACAGATACGCAGTATTTT,CASSFKLTPTDTQYF
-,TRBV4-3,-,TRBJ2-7,TGCGCCAGCAGCCAAGAAACAGGTGACGAGCAGTACTTC,CASSQETGDEQYF
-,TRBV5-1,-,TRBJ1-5,TGCGCCAGCAGCCTCCAGGGCAATCAGCCCCAGCATTTT,CASSLQGNQPQHF
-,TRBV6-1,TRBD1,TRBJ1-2,TGTGCCAGCAGAAGACAGGGAGCTAACTATGGCTACACCTTC,CASRRQGANYGYTF
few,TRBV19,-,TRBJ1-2,TGTGCCAGTAGTATTTCCTCAGGGGAAGAATTGGGCTATGGCTACACCTTC,CASSISSGEELGYGYTF
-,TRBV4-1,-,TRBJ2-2,TGCGCCAGCAGCCAAGGACTGAGAAGCGGGGAGCTGTTTTTT,CASSQGLRSGELFF
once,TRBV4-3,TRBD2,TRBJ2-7,TGCGCCAGCAGCCAAGGGGGACTAGGGCGGTACGAGCAGTACTTC,CASSQGGLGRYEQYF
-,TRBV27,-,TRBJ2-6,TGTGCCAGCAGTTTATTCGGGGTGAGCGGGGCCAACGTCCTGACTTTC,CASSLFGVSGANVLTF
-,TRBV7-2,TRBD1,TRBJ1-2,TGTGCCAGCAGCTTAAGCTGGGACAGGGGGTCCTATGGCTACACCTTC,CASSLSWDRGSYGYTF
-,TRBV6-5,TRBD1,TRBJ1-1,TGTGCCAGCAGTAAGGACAGGGGCTGGAACACTGAAGCTTTCTTT,CASSKDRGWNTEAFF
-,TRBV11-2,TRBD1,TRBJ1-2,TGTGCCAGCAGCCCTAGGGCCAGGACAGGGGGCGCAGTTAACTATGGCTACACCTTC,CASSPRARTGGAVNYGYTF
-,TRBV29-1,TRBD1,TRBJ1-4,TGCAGCGTTTCGGGGTCAACAGGGGGGGTAGAAAAACTGTTTTTT,CSVSGSTGGVEKLFF
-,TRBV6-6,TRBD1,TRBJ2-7,TGTGCCAGCCGGTCCCGGGACAGGTTTGAACACGAGCAGTACTTC,CASRSRDRFEHEQYF
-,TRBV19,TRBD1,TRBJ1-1,TGTGCCAGTAGTCAACCGGACAGGGGCAGTCCTGAAGCTTTCTTT,CASSQPDRGSPEAFF
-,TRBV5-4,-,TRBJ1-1,TGTGCCAGCAGCTTGGATCGGAGGGACACTGAAGCTTTCTTT,CASSLDRRDTEAFF
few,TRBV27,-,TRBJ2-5,TGTGCCAGCAGTTTCACTAGTGCCAGTCAAGAGACCCCGTACTTC,CASSFTSASQETPYF
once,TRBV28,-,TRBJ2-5,TGTGCCAGCAGTTTACTTAGTGACGGGTACCAAGAGACCCAGTACTTC,CASSLLSDGYQETQYF
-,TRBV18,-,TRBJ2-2,TGTGCCAGCTCAGCATTGGACAGAGCGAACACCGGGGAGCTGTTTTTT,CASSALDRANTGELFF
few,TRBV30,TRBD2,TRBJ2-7,TGTGCCTGGAGTGTCCGGCGGGAGAGCTTCGAGCAGTACTTC,CAWSVRRESFEQYF
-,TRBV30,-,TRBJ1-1,TGTGCCTGGAGTTCCATATGGCGGGGGCACACTGAAGCTTTCTTT,CAWSSIWRGHTEAFF
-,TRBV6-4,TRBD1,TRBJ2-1,TGTGCCAGCAGTGAAATGACAGGGGAGCCCTACAATGAGCAGTTCTTC,CASSEMTGEPYNEQFF
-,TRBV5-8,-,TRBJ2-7,TGTGCCAGCGACCCCCGGGATGTCTCCTACGAGCAGTACTTC,CASDPRDVSYEQYF
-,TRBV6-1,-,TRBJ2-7,TGTGCCAGCAGTGAAAACGACAGACCCTACGAGCAGTACTTC,CASSENDRPYEQYF
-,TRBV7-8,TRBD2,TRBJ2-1,TGTGCCAGCAGCGTGGGAAGCGGGAGCTCCTACAATGAGCAGTTCTTC,CASSVGSGSSYNEQFF
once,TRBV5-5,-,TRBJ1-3,TGTGCCAGCAGCACGGCCGACACAAGCTCTGGAAACACCATATATTTT,CASSTADTSSGNTIYF
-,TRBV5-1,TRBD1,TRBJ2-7,TGCGCCAGCAGCTTGGCCGGGACAGGGCTCTACGAGCAGTACTTC,CASSLAGTGLYEQYF
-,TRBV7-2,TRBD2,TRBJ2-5,TGTGCCATCAGCCTCCGGGTAGCGGGAGGGCCAGGCCAAGAGACCCAGTACTTC,CAISLRVAGGPGQETQYF
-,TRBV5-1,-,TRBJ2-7,TGCGCCAGCAGCCTGGGCGTTCAAGGGGGCTACGAGCAGTACTTC,CASSLGVQGGYEQYF
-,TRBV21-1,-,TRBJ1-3,TGTGCCAGCAGCAAAGTACCAGGGGGAGTCTTCTCTGGAAACACCATATATTTT,CASSKVPGGVFSGNTIYF
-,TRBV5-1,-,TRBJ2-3,TGCGCCAGCAGCCTGGTCTCCTTCGGCACAGATACGCAGTATTTT,CASSLVSFGTDTQYF
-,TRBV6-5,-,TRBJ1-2,TGTGCCAGCAGTTATTTAGGGGAGGACTATGGCTACACCTTC,CASSYLGEDYGYTF
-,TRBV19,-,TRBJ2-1,TGTGCCAGTAGTATAACTAGTTTCAATGAGCAGTTCTTC,CASSITSFNEQFF
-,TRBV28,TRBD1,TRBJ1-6,TGTGCCAGCAGACCCACCCAGGGGGCTACTTCACCCCTCCACTTT,CASRPTQGATSPLHF
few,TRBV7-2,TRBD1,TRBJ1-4,TGTGCCAGCAGCTTTGCCGGGGACAGAGAAGAAAAACTGTTTTTT,CASSFAGDREEKLFF
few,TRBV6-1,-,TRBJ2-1,TGTGCCAGCAGTGAAGCGGGAGGGGGTTATGAGCAGTTCTTC,CASSEAGGGYEQFF
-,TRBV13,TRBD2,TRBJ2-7,TGTGCCAGCAGCCCCGGGACTAGCGATCTGGGGCCCTACGAGCAGTACTTC,CASSPGTSDLGPYEQYF
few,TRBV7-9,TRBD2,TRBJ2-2,TGTTCCAGCAGCTTAGGGCTAGCGGGAATTGGGACCGGGGAGCTGCTTTTT,CSSSLGLAGIGTGELLF
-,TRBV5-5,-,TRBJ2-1,TGTGCCAGCAGCTTGGAATTTAGCTCCTACAATGAGCAGTTCTTC,CASSLEFSSYNEQFF
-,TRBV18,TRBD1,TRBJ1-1,TGTGCCAGCTCCCCAGGACAGGTGAACACTGAAGCTTTCTTT,CASSPGQVNTEAFF
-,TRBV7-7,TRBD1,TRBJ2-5,TGTGCTAGCACCAGGGACAGGGGGGAGACCCAGTACTTC,CASTRDRGETQYF
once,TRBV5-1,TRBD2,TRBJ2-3,TGCGCCAGCAGCTTGGTGGCTAGCGGGGAGGTCACAGATACGCAGTATTTT,CASSLVASGEVTDTQYF
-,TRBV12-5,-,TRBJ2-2,TGTGCTAGTGGTTTCCAACACTTGACCGGGACAAGGGCCTCCACCGGGGAGCTGTTTTTT,CASGFQHLTGTRASTGELFF
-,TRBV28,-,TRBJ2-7,TGTGCCAGCAGTTACGGGAAATCCTACGAGCAGTACTTC,CASSYGKSYEQYF
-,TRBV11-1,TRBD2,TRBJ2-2,TGTGCCAGCAGCGCCGGGACTAGCGGGAGGGCCGGCGGGGAGCTGTTTTTT,CASSAGTSGRAGGELFF
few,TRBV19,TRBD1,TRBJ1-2,TGTGCCAGTAGTATAACAGGGGTGGATGGCTACACCTTC,CASSITGVDGYTF
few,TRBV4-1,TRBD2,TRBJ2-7,TGCGACAGCAGCCAAGCAACACACGGACTAGCGGGCAACGAGCAGTACTTC,CDSSQATHGLAGNEQYF
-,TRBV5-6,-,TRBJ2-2,TGTGCCAGCAGCTTGGGCTTTATCTACGGGGAGCTGTTTTTT,CASSLGFIYGELFF
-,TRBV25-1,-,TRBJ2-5,TGTGCCAGCAGTGGGCGGGCGAGCGGCGTACAAGAGACCCAGTACTTC,CASSGRASGVQETQYF
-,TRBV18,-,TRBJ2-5,TGTGCCAGCTCGACCGGTTTAGCAGTACAAGAGACCCAGTACTTC,CASSTGLAVQETQYF
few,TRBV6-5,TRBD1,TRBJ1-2,TGTGCCAGCAGTTACCAGAGGACAGGGGGAGGATATGGCTACACCTTC,CASSYQRTGGGYGYTF